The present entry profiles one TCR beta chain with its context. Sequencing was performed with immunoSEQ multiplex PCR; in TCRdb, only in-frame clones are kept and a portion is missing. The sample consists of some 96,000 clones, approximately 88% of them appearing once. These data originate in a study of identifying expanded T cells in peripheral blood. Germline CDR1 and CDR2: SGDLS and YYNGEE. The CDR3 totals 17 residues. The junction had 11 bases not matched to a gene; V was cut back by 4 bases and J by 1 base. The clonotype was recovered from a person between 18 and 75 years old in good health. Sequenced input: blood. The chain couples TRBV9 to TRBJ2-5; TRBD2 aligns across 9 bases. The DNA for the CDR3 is TGTGCCAGCAGCCCTTATAGCGGGGGATTACTCCAAGAGACCCAGTACTTC. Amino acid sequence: CASSPYSGGLLQETQYF.